The clone carrying this T cell receptor (beta chain) was detected only a few times. The antigen is undetermined. A second PCR of about 7 to 11 cycles used a sample-barcoded 5' primer and a J-beta primer mix. All samples yielded 2.5 million or more CDR3-containing paired-end reads. TCRdb recomputed calls from the 5' RACE reads with MiXCR, one row per CDR3 protein. The table shows about 1.6 million distinct CDR3 sequences, with almost 35% occurring only once. These data are taken from a study of blood T cells in healthy people across ages. Findings of the study overall: With donor CMV status unknown, expanded clonotype changes were possibly confounded. Per-million-T-cell TCR beta diversity fell roughly linearly with age.

The germline CDR1 and CDR2 sequences are LNHNV and YYDKDF (reference sequence). The V gene lost 4 bases and the J gene lost 1 base, with 4 bases spanning the gap. This CDR3 has 12 residues. Sequencing was carried out using blood. This TCR derives from a woman under 40 in good health. The chain couples TRBV15 to TRBJ1-1; D gene uncertain. CDR3 amino acids: CATSTENTEAFF. The CDR3 nucleotides are TGTGCCACCAGCACTGAGAACACTGAAGCTTTCTTT.